The clone carrying this T cell receptor (beta chain) was seen ten or more times. Antigen: not known. Using unique molecular identifiers, the investigators prepared the TCRbeta library. MiXCR, applied by TCRdb to the PCR reads, yields one record per CDR3 protein. The sample includes 550,000 to 600,000 distinct CDR3 sequences, approximately 22% seen only once; the top ten take approximately 14%. The data derive from a study of T-cell reconstitution after alpha-beta-depleted transplantation in children. Study-level results: T-cell counts and diversity were attributed mostly to newly produced T cells one year after transplant.

V lost 6 bases to trimming and J lost 8 bases; unmatched junction nucleotides: 10. The V gene's germline CDR1 is MNHNS and CDR2 SASEGT. This CDR3 has 16 residues. The clonotype was recovered from a boy younger than two who had a stem cell transplant for acute myeloid leukemia, so the T cells may come from the graft donor. V and J are TRBV6-1 and TRBJ2-2; 12 nucleotides line up with TRBD2. The starting material was PBMCs, mostly from graft donor cells, obtained 360 days after TCRalphabeta/CD19-depleted stem cell transplant. DNA for the CDR3: TGTGCCAGCAGGGATTCTTCTAGCGGGGGGGCTGGGGAGCTGTTTTTT. As protein: CASRDSSSGGAGELFF.